These 23 T cell receptor beta chains came from one sample sequenced in a study of cytomegalovirus exposure and HLA in healthy donors. PCR primers comprised 60 Vbeta and 13 Jbeta primers. The repertoire was sequenced with immunoSEQ multiplex PCR; TCRdb's copy has only in-frame clones and lacks some. This sample carries around 160,000 clones, roughly two thirds of them seen once, and the ten largest clones take around 4.5%. The sequenced sample consisted of PBMCs. Every receptor here comes from a woman between 18 and 30 years old in good health and CMV-seropositive.

This clone came up a few times. The rearrangement uses TRBV5-1 and TRBJ2-7; 7 positions agree with TRBD2. J lost 5 bases, V lost 4 bases, and 6 bases had no gene match. CDR1 and CDR2 from the germline V gene are SGHRS and YFSETQ. There are 13 residues in the CDR3. The CDR3 spells CASSGGDYDEQYF. For the CDR3, the DNA is TGCGCCAGCAGCGGGGGGGACTACGACGAGCAGTACTTC.

The V call is TRBV5-4, the J call TRBJ1-4, with 7 nucleotides matching TRBD1. The CDR3 runs to 14 residues. Germline V lookup: CDR1 SGHNT, CDR2 YYREEE (reference sequence). V lost 4 bases to trimming and J lost 8 bases; unmatched junction nucleotides: 8. This CDR3 is CASSRQGSVEKLFF. The DNA for the CDR3 is TGTGCCAGCAGCCGACAGGGCTCTGTAGAAAAACTGTTTTTT. The variable domain in full, with the rest retrieved from reference TRBV5-4 and TRBJ1-4, is ETGVTQSPTHLIKTRGQQVTLRCSSQSGHNTVSWYQQALGQGPQFIFQYYREEENGRGNFPPRFSGLQFPNYSSELNVNALELDDSALYLCASSRQGSVEKLFFGSGTQLSVL.

This chain uses TRBV6-1 with TRBJ2-1; 7 bases are shared with TRBD2. Germline lookup yields CDR1 MNHNS and CDR2 SASEGT. V lost 8 bases, J lost 8 bases, and 15 bases stayed unmatched. The CDR3 is 15 residues long. The CDR3 is CASLSPGGLWDEQFF. The CDR3 region has the DNA TGTGCCAGCCTTTCACCGGGGGGACTTTGGGATGAGCAGTTCTTC.

V usage is TRBV29-1 and J usage is TRBJ2-1, with 7 bases aligning to TRBD2. The germline V gene has CDR1 SQVTM and CDR2 ANQGSEA. J lost 9 bases, V lost 4 bases, and 6 bases had no gene match. The CDR3 runs to 12 residues. This CDR3 is CSVVMVAGEQFF. The CDR3, as DNA: TGCAGCGTTGTAATGGTAGCGGGTGAGCAGTTCTTC.

This clone was seen only a few times. An end of the junction does not agree with germline; a read error may underlie this. The chain is built from TRBV28 and TRBJ2-3; TRBD2 aligns across 10 bases. Germline V gene data show CDR1 as MDHEN and CDR2 as SYDVKM. CDR3 length: 16 amino acids. CDR3 sequence (DNA): TGCGCAGCCGCCAAAACGGGTAGCGGGAGGAGAGATACGCAGTATTTT. It yields the protein CAAAKTGSGRRDTQYF.

The chain has TRBV2 and TRBJ1-1; D is unclear. V was shortened by 7 bases and J by 0 bases, with 12 bases between the two germline ends. Germline V gene sequence: CDR1 SNHLY, CDR2 FYNNEI. This CDR3 comprises 14 residues. CDR3 protein: CASIDRVMNTEAFF. The DNA for the CDR3 is TGTGCCAGCATTGACCGGGTGATGAACACTGAAGCTTTCTTT.

The table lists this clone with a few counts. This chain links TRBV5-5 with TRBJ1-2, with D hard to call. This CDR3 is 12 amino acids long. CDR1 and CDR2 from the germline V gene are SGHKS and YYEKEE (reference sequence). The ends were cut back, 4 bases at V and 6 bases at J, with 10 bases in the middle. The DNA for the CDR3 is TGTGCCAGCAGCCGAATCTCAGATGGCTACACCTTC. Amino acid sequence: CASSRISDGYTF.

This rearrangement joins TRBV2 to TRBJ2-1; TRBD2 aligns across 14 bases. This CDR3 is built from 18 residues. Germline loops: CDR1 SNHLY, CDR2 FYNNEI. The trim removed 4 bases at V and 3 bases at J, leaving 8 bases unmatched. As DNA, the CDR3 is TGTGCCAGCAGTGGGACTAGCGGGGGGACAAGAAACTACAATGAGCAGTTCTTC. This gives the protein CASSGTSGGTRNYNEQFF.

This clone turned up a few times. The chain carries TRBV30 and TRBJ1-5; D unclear. Trimming removed 0 bases from V and 4 bases from J, with 10 bases in between. This CDR3 contains 14 residues. CDR1 and CDR2 (germline): GTSNPN, SVGIG (reference sequence). The CDR3 DNA follows: TGTGCCTGGAGTGTACAGCTTCGTAATCAGCCCCAGCATTTT. This sequence encodes CAWSVQLRNQPQHF.

The V gene is TRBV19, the J gene TRBJ1-1; D call uncertain. V dropped 2 bases and J dropped 2 bases, with 6 bases sitting between them. Germline CDR1 and CDR2: LNHDA and SQIVND (reference sequence). The CDR3 covers 13 residues. The CDR3 DNA sequence: TGTGCCAGTAGTATATGGGCAAACACTGAAGCTTTCTTT. This sequence encodes CASSIWANTEAFF.

V and J are TRBV6-1 and TRBJ2-2; the match to TRBD1 covers 7 bases. V lost 6 bases, J lost 1 base, and 5 bases stayed unmatched. The germline V gene encodes CDR1 MNHNS and CDR2 SASEGT. The CDR3 consists of 15 residues. CDR3 amino acids: CASRSTGVNTGELFF. The CDR3 nucleotides are TGTGCCAGCAGATCAACAGGGGTGAACACCGGGGAGCTGTTTTTT.

This sequence joins TRBV7-2 and TRBJ1-3, with TRBD1 matching 7 bases. V gave up 5 bases and J gave up 7 bases; unmatched junction bases: 11. Germline CDR1 and CDR2: SGHTA and FQGNSA. This CDR3 has 15 amino acids. In DNA form, the CDR3 reads TGTGCCAGCAGCCCACAGACAGGGTGGGCGAACACCATATATTTT. It is translated as CASSPQTGWANTIYF.

About this clone: The sample contains more than one DNA sequence encoding this CDR3. This chain uses TRBV7-9 with TRBJ2-7; 7 bases map to TRBD2. The CDR3 runs to 15 residues. Germline trimming cut 5 bases from V and 0 bases from J; bases unmatched to any gene: 7. CDR1 is SEHNR and CDR2 is FQNEAQ in the germline V gene (reference sequence). The CDR3 DNA is TGTGCCAGCAGCCCCTGGGGGGGGAGCTCCTACGAGCAGTACTTC. This gives the protein CASSPWGGSSYEQYF. The full variable domain, with the rest looked up from reference TRBV7-9 and TRBJ2-7, is DTGVSQNPRHKITKRGQNVTFRCDPISEHNRLYWYRQTLGQGPEFLTYFQNEAQLEKSRLLSDRFSAERPKGSFSTLEIQRTEQGDSAMYLCASSPWGGSSYEQYFGPGTRLTVT.

V gene TRBV12-5 combines with J gene TRBJ2-5; D is unclear. Germline loops: CDR1 LGHNT, CDR2 FRNRAP. Trimming took off 3 bases at V and 4 bases at J, with 6 bases between the two ends. The CDR3 sequence is 12 residues long. The CDR3 spells CASGFTGETQYF. In DNA, the CDR3 is TGTGCTAGTGGTTTTACCGGAGAGACCCAGTACTTC. The variable domain in full, completed from reference TRBV12-5 and TRBJ2-5, reads DARVTQTPRHKVTEMGQEVTMRCQPILGHNTVFWYRQTMMQGLELLAYFRNRAPLDDSGMPKDRFSAEMPDATLATLKIQPSEPRDSAVYFCASGFTGETQYFGPGTRLLVL.

This clone was seen once. The chain joins TRBV27 to TRBJ2-5; the match to TRBD2 covers 11 bases. The germline gives CDR1 MNHEY, CDR2 SMNVEV (reference sequence). V dropped 6 bases and J dropped 5; count of bases not matched to a gene: 11. This CDR3 region has 16 residues. CDR3 bases: TGTGCCAGCAGAGGGAGGCTAGCGGGAGGTACGGAGACCCAGTACTTC. This sequence encodes CASRGRLAGGTETQYF.

This clone was seen once. This chain's CDR3 is CASRANREKLFF. CDR3 coding DNA: TGTGCCAGCAGGGCCAACAGGGAAAAACTGTTTTTT. The genes are TRBV6-6 and TRBJ1-4, with D maybe TRBD1 (5 bases). Trimming left V 6 bases short and J 8 bases short, with 10 bases between. This CDR3 comprises 12 residues. CDR1 and CDR2 from the germline V gene are MNHNY and SVGAGI (reference sequence).

This clone was seen once. The rearrangement links TRBV30 to TRBJ2-1, with D possibly matching TRBD2 (6 bases). Germline V lookup: CDR1 GTSNPN, CDR2 SVGIG (reference sequence). The V and J ends lost 3 bases and 6 bases respectively, with 12 bases between them. This CDR3 spans 13 amino acids. In DNA, the CDR3 is TGTGCCTGGAGCGGGTTGCGGGGCAATGAGCAGTTCTTC. It codes for CAWSGLRGNEQFF.

V is TRBV29-1 and J is TRBJ2-3; 10 bases map to TRBD2. Germline V gene lookup returns CDR1 SQVTM and CDR2 ANQGSEA. There are 13 residues in the CDR3. V trimming: 5 bases; J trimming: 3 bases; junction bases outside the gene matches: 2. CDR3 bases: TGCAGCGTTAGGACTAGCGGTACAGATACGCAGTATTTT. Residues: CSVRTSGTDTQYF.

To note about this clone: A junction boundary mismatches the germline segment, possibly from a read error. The chain has TRBV15 and TRBJ1-2, with 9 bases matching TRBD1. This CDR3 is 15 amino acids long. Germline CDR1 reads LNHNV; CDR2 reads YYDKDF (reference sequence). In DNA form, the CDR3 reads TGTGCCACCAGCAGAGGGGACAGGGTAACCTATCGCTACACCTTC. Its translation: CATSRGDRVTYRYTF.

This clone was seen once. This chain connects TRBV29-1 to TRBJ1-2; 8 bases are shared with TRBD1. Germline lookup yields CDR1 SQVTM and CDR2 ANQGSEA. V shed 4 bases, J shed 6 bases, and the junction held 4 bases outside the gene matches. The CDR3 sequence is 12 residues long. The CDR3 protein is CSVGAGGHGYTF. For the CDR3, the DNA is TGCAGCGTTGGGGCAGGGGGCCATGGCTACACCTTC.

The chain is built from TRBV7-2 and TRBJ1-5; 11 bases are a match to TRBD1. V was clipped by 2 bases and J by 7 bases; unmatched bases: 13. Germline V gene data show CDR1 as SGHTA and CDR2 as FQGNSA. CDR3 length equals 18 residues. CDR3 loop: CASSLPDWGTGGTQPQHF. CDR3 coding DNA: TGTGCCAGCAGCTTACCGGACTGGGGGACAGGGGGTACACAGCCCCAGCATTTT. The full variable domain, rest sourced from reference TRBV7-2 and TRBJ1-5, is GAGVSQSPSNKVTEKGKDVELRCDPISGHTALYWYRQSLGQGLEFLIYFQGNSAPDKSGLPSDRFSAERTGGSVSTLTIQRTQQEDSAVYLCASSLPDWGTGGTQPQHFGDGTRLSIL.

This clone was seen a handful of times. The rearrangement uses TRBV4-1 and TRBJ2-5, with 7 bases fitting TRBD2. The CDR3 is 13 amino acids. Trimming cost V 4 bases and J 5 bases; bases outside gene matches: 4. The germline V gene has CDR1 MGHRA and CDR2 YSYEKL. The CDR3 DNA reads as TGCGCCAGCAGCCGGGGAGGGGTCGAGACCCAGTACTTC. Translating gives CASSRGGVETQYF.

The CDR3 protein is CASSSERQGGYTEAFF. In nucleotides, the CDR3 is TGTGCCAGCAGTTCCGAACGACAGGGGGGGTACACTGAAGCTTTCTTT. This chain connects TRBV6-6 to TRBJ1-1; TRBD1 matches 9 bases. After removal of 4 bases from V and 3 bases from J, the junction contained 9 bases not matched to a gene. CDR3 length equals 16 residues. CDR1 and CDR2 (germline): MNHNY, SVGAGI (reference sequence).